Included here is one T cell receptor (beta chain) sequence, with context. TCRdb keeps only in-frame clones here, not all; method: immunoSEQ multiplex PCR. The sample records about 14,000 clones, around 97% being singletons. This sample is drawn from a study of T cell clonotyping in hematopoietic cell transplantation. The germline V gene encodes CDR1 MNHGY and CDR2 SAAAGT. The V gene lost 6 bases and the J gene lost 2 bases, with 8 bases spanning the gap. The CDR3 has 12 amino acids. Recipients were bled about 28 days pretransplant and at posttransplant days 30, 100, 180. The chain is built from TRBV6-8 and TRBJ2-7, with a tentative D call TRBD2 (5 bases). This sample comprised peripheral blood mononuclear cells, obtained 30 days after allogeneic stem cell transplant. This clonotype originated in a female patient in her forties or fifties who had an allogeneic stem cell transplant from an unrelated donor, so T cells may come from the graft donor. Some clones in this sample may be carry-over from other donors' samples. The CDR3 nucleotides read TGTGCCAGCAGCGGGAAGGCCTACGAGCAGTACTTC. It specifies CASSGKAYEQYF.